This T cell receptor beta chain appears in the sequencing data of a study of CD8+CD57+ T cells in acquired aplastic anemia. Background on the study: DNA from sorted CD4+ and CD8+ cells averaged roughly 3.4 ug.

CD8+CD57+ cell expansion had been shown by flow cytometry in patients chosen for sequencing. In all patients, the disease was severe acquired aplastic anemia. V was clipped by 5 bases and J by 9 bases, with 14 bases between them. The CDR3 contains 13 residues. The germline gives CDR1 MDHEN, CDR2 SYDVKM. About this clonotype itself: The target antigen is unknown.

Study observations and caveats: Twenty-nine shared CD8+ CDR3s appeared highly expressed within patients' immunodominant clones. Patients showed no significant difference from controls in CD8+ Simpson's diversity.

CDR3 and TCR beta VDJ profiling relied on genomic DNA as the template. TCRdb re-derived calls from the reads in MiXCR, one entry per CDR3 protein. The sample records roughly 500,000 distinct CDR3 sequences, about a third being singletons. Sequenced: sorted CD4+, CD8+, or CD8+CD57+ T cells (not recorded which) from PBMCs. The TCR originated in a human donor with aplastic anemia. The V call is TRBV28, the J call TRBJ2-1; D is unresolved. CDR3 DNA sequence: TGTGCCAGCAGTAGGACGGCGTTCAGTGAGCAGTTCTTC. It specifies CASSRTAFSEQFF.